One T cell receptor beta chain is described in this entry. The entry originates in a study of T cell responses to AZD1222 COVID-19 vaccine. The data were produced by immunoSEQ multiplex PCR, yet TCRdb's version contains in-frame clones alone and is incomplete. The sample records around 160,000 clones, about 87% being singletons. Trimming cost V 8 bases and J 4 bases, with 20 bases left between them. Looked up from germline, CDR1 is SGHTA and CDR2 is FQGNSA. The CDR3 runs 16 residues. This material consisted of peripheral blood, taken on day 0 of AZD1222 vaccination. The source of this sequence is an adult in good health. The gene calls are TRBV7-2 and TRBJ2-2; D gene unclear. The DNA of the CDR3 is TGTGCCAGCTCCCGGTGGGCCCAGCGAAGCACCGGGGAGCTGTTTTTT. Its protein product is CASSRWAQRSTGELFF.